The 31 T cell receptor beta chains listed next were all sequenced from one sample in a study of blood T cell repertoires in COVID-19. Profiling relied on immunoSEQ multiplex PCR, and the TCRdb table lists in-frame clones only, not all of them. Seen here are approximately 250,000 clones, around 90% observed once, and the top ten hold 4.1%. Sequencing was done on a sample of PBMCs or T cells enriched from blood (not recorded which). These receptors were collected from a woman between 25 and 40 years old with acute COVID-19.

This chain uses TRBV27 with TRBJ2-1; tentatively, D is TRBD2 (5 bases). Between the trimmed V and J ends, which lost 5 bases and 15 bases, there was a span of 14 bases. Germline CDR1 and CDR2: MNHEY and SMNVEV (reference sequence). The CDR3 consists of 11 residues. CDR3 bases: TGTGCCAGCAGTAAAACTGGCGGGTGGTTCTTC. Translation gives CASSKTGGWFF.

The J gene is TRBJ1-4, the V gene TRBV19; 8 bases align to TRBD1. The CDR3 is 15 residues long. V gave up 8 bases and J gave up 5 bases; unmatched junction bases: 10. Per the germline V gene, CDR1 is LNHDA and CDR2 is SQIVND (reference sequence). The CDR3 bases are TGTGCCAGTCATCGCGGACAGGGAGCAAATGAAAAACTGTTTTTT. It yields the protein CASHRGQGANEKLFF.

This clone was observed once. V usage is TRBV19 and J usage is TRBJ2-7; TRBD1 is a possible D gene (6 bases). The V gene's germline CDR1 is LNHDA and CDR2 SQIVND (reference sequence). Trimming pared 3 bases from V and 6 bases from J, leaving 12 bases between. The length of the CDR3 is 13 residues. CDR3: CASSIAGEREQYF. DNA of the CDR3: TGTGCCAGTAGTATTGCAGGGGAGCGCGAGCAGTACTTC.

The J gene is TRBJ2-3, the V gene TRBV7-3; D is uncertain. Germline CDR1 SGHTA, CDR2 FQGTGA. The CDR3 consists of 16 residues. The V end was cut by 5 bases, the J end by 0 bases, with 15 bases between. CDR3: CASSPYRGGSTDTQYF. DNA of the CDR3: TGTGCCAGCAGCCCCTATCGCGGCGGTAGCACAGATACGCAGTATTTT.

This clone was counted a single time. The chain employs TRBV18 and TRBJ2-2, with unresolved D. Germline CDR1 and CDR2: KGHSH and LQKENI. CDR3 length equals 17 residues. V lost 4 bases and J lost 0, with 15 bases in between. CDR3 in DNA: TGTGCCAGCTCACAACTCAGCGCTAGAGCGAACACCGGGGAGCTGTTTTTT. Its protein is CASSQLSARANTGELFF.

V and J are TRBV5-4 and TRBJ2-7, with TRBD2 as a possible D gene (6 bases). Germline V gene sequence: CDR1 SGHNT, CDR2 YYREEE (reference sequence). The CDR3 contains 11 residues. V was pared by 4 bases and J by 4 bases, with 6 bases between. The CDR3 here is CASSSGYEQYF. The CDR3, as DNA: TGTGCCAGCAGCAGCGGGTACGAGCAGTACTTC.

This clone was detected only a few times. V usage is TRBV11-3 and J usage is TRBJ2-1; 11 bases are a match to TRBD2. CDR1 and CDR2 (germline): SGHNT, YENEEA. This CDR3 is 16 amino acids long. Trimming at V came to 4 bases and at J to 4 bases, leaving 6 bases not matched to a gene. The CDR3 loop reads CASSSRTSGGYNEQFF. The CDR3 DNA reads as TGTGCCAGCAGCTCCCGAACTAGCGGGGGATACAATGAGCAGTTCTTC.

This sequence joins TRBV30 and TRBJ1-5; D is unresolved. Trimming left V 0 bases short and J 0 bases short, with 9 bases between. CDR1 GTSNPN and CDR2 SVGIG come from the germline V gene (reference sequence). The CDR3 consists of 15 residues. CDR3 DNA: TGTGCCTGGAGTGTCTTGGGCCCTAGCAATCAGCCCCAGCATTTT. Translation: CAWSVLGPSNQPQHF.

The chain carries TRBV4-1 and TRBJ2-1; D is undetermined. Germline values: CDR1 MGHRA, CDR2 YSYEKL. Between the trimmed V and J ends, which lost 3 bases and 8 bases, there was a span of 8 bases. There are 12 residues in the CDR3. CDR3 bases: TGCGCCAGCAGCCACAACGAGCATGAGCAGTTCTTC. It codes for CASSHNEHEQFF.

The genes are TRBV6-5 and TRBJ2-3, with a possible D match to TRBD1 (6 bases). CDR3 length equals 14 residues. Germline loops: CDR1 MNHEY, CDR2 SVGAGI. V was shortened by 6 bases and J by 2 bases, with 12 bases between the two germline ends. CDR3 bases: TGTGCCAGCAGAAGGACAGCTACCACAGATACGCAGTATTTT. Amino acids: CASRRTATTDTQYF.

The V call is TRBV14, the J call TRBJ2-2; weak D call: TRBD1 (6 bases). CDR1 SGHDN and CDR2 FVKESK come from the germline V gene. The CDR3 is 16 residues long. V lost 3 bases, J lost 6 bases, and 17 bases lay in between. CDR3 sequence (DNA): TGTGCCAGCAGCCACTCAGAGGGGGATTGGTCCGGGGAGCTGTTTTTT. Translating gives CASSHSEGDWSGELFF.

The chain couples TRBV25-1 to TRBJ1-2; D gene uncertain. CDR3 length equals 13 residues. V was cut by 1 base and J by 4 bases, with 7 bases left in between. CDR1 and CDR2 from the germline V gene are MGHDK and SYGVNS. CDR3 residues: CASSELAFYGYTF. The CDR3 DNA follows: TGTGCCAGCAGTGAATTGGCTTTCTATGGCTACACCTTC.

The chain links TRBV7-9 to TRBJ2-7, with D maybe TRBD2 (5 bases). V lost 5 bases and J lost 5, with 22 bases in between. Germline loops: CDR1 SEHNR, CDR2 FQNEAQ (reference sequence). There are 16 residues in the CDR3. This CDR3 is CASSPSDPLTSHEQYF. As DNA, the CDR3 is TGTGCCAGCAGCCCCAGTGATCCCCTCACTAGTCACGAGCAGTACTTC.

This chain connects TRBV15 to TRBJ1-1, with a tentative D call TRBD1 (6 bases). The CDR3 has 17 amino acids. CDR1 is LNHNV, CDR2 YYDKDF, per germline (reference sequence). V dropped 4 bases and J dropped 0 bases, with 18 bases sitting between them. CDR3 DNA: TGTGCCACCAGCATAGCGAGGGCAGGGGCCTTGAACACTGAAGCTTTCTTT. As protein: CATSIARAGALNTEAFF.

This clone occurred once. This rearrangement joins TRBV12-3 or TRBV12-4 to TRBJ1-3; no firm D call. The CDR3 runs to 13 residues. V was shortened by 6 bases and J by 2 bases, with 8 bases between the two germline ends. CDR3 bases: TGTGCCAGCAGCTACTTGGCTGGAAACACCATATATTTT. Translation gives CASSYLAGNTIYF.

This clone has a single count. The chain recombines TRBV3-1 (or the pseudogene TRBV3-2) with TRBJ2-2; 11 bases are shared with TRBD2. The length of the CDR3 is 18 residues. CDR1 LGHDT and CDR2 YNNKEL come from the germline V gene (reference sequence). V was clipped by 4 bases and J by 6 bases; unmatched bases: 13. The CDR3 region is CASSLPAWIAGGPGELFF. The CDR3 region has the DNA TGTGCCAGCAGCCTCCCGGCGTGGATAGCGGGAGGGCCCGGGGAGCTGTTTTTT.

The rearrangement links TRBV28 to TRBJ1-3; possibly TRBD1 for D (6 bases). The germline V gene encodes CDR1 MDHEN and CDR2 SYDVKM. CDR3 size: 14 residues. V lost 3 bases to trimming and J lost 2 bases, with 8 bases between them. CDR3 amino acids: CASSFNRAGNTIYF. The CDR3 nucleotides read TGTGCCAGCAGTTTCAACAGGGCTGGAAACACCATATATTTT.

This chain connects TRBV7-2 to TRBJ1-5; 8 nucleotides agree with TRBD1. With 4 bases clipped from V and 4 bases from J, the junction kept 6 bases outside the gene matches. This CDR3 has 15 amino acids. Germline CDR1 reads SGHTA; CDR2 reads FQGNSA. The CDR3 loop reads CASSWGQAGNQPQHF. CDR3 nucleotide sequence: TGTGCCAGCAGCTGGGGACAGGCTGGGAATCAGCCCCAGCATTTT.

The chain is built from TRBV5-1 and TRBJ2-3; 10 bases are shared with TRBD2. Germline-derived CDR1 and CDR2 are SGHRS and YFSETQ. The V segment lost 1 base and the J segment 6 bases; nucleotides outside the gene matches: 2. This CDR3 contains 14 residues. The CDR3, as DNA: TGCGCCAGCAGCTTGCAGCGGGAGGGGGATACGCAGTATTTT. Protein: CASSLQREGDTQYF.

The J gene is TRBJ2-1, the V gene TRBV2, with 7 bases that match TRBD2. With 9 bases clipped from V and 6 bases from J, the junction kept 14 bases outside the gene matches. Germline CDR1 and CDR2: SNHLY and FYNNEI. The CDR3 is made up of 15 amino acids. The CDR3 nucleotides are TGTGCCAGTCCCCCCGGAGCGGGGAGAGGCAATGAGCAGTTCTTC. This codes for CASPPGAGRGNEQFF.

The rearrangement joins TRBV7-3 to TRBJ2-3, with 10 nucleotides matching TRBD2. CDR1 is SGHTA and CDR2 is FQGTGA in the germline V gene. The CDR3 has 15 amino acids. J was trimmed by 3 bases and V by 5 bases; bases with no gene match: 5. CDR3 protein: CASSHRTSGTDTQYF. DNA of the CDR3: TGTGCCAGCAGCCACAGGACTAGCGGTACAGATACGCAGTATTTT.

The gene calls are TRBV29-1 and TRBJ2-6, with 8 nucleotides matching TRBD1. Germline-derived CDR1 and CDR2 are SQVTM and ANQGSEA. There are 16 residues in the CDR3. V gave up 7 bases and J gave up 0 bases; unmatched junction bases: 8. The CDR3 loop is CSAHDRGDSGANVLTF. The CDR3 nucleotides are TGCAGCGCCCATGACAGGGGAGACTCTGGGGCCAACGTCCTGACTTTC.

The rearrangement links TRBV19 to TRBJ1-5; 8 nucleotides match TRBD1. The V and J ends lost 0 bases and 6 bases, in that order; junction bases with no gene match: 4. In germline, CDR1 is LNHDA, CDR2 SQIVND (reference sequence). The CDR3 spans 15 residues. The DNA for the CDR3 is TGTGCCAGTAGTATAGAACCGGGACAGGCTCAGCCCCAGCATTTT. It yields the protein CASSIEPGQAQPQHF.

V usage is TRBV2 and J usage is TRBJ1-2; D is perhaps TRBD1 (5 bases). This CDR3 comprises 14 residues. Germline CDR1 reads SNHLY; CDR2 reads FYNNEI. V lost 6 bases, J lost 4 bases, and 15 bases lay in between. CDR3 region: CASRALGGSYGYTF. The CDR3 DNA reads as TGTGCCAGCAGAGCGTTGGGGGGGAGCTATGGCTACACCTTC. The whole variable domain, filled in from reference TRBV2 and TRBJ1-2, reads EPEVTQTPSHQVTQMGQEVILRCVPISNHLYFYWYRQILGQKVEFLVSFYNNEISEKSEIFDDQFSVERPDGSNFTLKIRSTKLEDSAMYFCASRALGGSYGYTFGSGTRLTVV.

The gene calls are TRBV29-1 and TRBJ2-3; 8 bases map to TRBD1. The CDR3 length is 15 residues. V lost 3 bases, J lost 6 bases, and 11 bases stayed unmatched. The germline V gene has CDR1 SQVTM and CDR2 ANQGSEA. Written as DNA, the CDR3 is TGCAGCGTTGAGTTTTACCCAGGGGGCATTGATACGCAGTATTTT. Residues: CSVEFYPGGIDTQYF.

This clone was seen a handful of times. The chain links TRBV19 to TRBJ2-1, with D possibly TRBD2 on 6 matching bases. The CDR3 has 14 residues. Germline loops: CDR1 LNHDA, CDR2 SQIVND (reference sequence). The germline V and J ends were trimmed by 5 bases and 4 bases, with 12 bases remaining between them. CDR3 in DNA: TGTGCCAGTAGTCCAGGAGGGGATTACAATGAGCAGTTCTTC. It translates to CASSPGGDYNEQFF.

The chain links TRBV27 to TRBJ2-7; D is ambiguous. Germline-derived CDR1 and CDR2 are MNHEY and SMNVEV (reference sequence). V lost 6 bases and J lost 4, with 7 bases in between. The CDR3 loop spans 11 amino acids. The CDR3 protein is CASSTNYEQYF. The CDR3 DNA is TGTGCCAGCAGCACAAATTACGAGCAGTACTTC.

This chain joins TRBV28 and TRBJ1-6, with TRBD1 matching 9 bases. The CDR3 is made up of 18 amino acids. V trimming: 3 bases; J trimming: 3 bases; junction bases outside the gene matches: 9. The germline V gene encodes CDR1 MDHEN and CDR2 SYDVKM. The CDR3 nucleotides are TGTGCCAGCAGTTTGTCTGAGACAGGGGGTTTCTATAATTCACCCCTCCACTTT. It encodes CASSLSETGGFYNSPLHF.

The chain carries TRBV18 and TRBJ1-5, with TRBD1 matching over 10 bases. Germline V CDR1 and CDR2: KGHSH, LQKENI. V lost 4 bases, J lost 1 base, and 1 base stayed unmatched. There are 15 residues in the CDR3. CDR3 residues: CASSQGQGSNQPQHF. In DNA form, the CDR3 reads TGTGCCAGCTCACAGGGACAGGGGAGCAATCAGCCCCAGCATTTT.

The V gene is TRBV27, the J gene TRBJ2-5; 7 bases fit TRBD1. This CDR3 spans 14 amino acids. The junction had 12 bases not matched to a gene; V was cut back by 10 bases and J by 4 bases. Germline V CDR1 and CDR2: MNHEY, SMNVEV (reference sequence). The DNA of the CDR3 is TGTGCCACCAAAAGGCAAGGGGGCGGAGAGACCCAGTACTTC. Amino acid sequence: CATKRQGGGETQYF.

The chain's CDR3 is CASSPKNLRVLGDNEQFF. The CDR3 DNA reads as TGTGCCAGCTCACCGAAAAACCTCAGGGTCCTAGGGGACAATGAGCAGTTCTTC. J is TRBJ2-1 and V is TRBV18, with D perhaps TRBD1 (5 bases). Germline V lookup: CDR1 KGHSH, CDR2 LQKENI. The CDR3 has 18 residues. Trimming removed 3 bases from V and 5 bases from J, with 23 bases in between.